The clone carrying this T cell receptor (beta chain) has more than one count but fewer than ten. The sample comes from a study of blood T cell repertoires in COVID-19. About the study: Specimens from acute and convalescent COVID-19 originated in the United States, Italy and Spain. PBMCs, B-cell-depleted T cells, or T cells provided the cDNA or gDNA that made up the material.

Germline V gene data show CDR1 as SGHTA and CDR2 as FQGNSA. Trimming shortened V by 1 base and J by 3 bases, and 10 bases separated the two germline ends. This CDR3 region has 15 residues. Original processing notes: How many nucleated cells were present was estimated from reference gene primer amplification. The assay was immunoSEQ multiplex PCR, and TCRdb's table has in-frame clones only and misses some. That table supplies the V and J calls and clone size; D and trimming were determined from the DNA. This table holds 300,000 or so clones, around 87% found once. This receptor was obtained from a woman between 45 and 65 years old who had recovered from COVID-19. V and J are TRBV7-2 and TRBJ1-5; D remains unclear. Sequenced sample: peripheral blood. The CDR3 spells CASSLEVRVNQPQHF. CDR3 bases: TGTGCCAGCAGCTTAGAAGTTAGAGTCAATCAGCCCCAGCATTTT.